What follows describes a single T cell receptor (beta chain). Its antigen remains unknown. This specimen comes from a study of cytotoxic CD8 clonotypes in ibrutinib-treated CLL. General study results and limits: Stable or contracted on treatment, public clonotypes were also uncommon.

Repertoires were generated with immunoSEQ multiplex PCR, while TCRdb's copy carries only in-frame clones and drops some. The repertoire holds approximately 200,000 clones, with about 72% as singletons. The CDR3 sequence is 16 residues long. Germline assignment: CDR1 SGHVS and CDR2 FNYEAQ. The germline V and J ends were trimmed by 6 bases and 5 bases, with 22 bases remaining between them. V gene TRBV7-6 combines with J gene TRBJ2-5, with D hard to call. This receptor was identified in a human donor with chronic lymphocytic leukemia. The specimen comprised PBMCs, sampled after 24 months of ibrutinib treatment. The CDR3 region is CASSIAPSPVGETQYF. The CDR3 DNA is TGTGCCAGCAGTATAGCCCCCTCCCCGGTGGGCGAGACCCAGTACTTC.